Below are 20 T cell receptor beta chains sequenced from a single sample in a study of cytomegalovirus exposure and HLA in healthy donors. The study ran its PCR with 60 Vbeta and 13 Jbeta primers. Produced via immunoSEQ multiplex PCR; TCRdb's table is partial and in-frame only. The sample lists 210,000 or so clones, more than 60% occurring once. The sample taken for sequencing was PBMCs. These receptors all come from a woman aged 60 to 75 in good health and CMV-seropositive.

The J gene is TRBJ1-2, the V gene TRBV9; D is perhaps TRBD1 (5 bases). CDR1 is SGDLS and CDR2 is YYNGEE in the germline V gene. The CDR3 consists of 12 residues. V was pared by 0 bases and J by 8 bases, with 8 bases between. CDR3 in amino acids: CASSVEDRGYTF. CDR3 bases: TGTGCCAGCAGCGTAGAAGACAGAGGCTACACCTTC.

J is TRBJ1-3 and V is TRBV6-1; TRBD1 aligns across 9 bases. Germline lookup yields CDR1 MNHNS and CDR2 SASEGT. There are 17 residues in the CDR3. After removal of 2 bases from V and 5 bases from J, the junction contained 10 bases not matched to a gene. CDR3: CASSEMSGTGFRNTIYF. The CDR3 nucleotides are TGTGCCAGCAGTGAAATGTCCGGGACAGGGTTTCGAAACACCATATATTTT.

The genes are TRBV14 and TRBJ1-2, with TRBD1 matching over 9 bases. The CDR3 length is 18 residues. J gave up 3 bases and V 1 base, and 12 bases lay outside the gene matches. CDR1 and CDR2 from the germline V gene are SGHDN and FVKESK. Here the CDR3 reads CASSQVSYRGQKDYGYTF. CDR3 nucleotide sequence: TGTGCCAGCAGCCAAGTGAGCTACAGGGGGCAAAAAGACTATGGCTACACCTTC.

The chain carries TRBV11-2 and TRBJ2-5; 8 bases agree with TRBD2. The length of the CDR3 is 17 residues. Germline lookup yields CDR1 SGHAT and CDR2 FQNNGV. The J segment lost 5 bases and the V segment lost 5 bases, leaving 16 bases of the junction unmatched. The CDR3 bases are TGTGCCAGCAGCCTTAGCGTAGCGCGGGGGGCAGGCGAGACCCAGTACTTC. This sequence encodes CASSLSVARGAGETQYF.

The J gene is TRBJ2-5, the V gene TRBV2, with 8 bases lining up with TRBD1. The CDR3 has 13 residues. J was trimmed by 4 bases and V by 8 bases; bases with no gene match: 6. In germline, CDR1 is SNHLY, CDR2 FYNNEI. The CDR3 loop reads CASYGQGGETQYF. The CDR3 coding sequence is TGTGCCAGCTACGGACAGGGAGGAGAGACCCAGTACTTC.

Comments on this clone: The same CDR3 also results from other DNA sequences found in this sample. V gene TRBV28 combines with J gene TRBJ1-2; no firm D call. Germline lookup yields CDR1 MDHEN and CDR2 SYDVKM. There are 12 residues in the CDR3. V lost 1 base and J 8 bases, leaving 8 bases between the germline ends. The CDR3 DNA reads as TGTGCCAGCAGTTTATCCGGGGTCGGCTACACCTTC. It is translated as CASSLSGVGYTF.

The J gene is TRBJ1-1, the V gene TRBV11-2; D gene uncertain. V was pared by 1 base and J by 6 bases, with 12 bases between. Germline V lookup: CDR1 SGHAT, CDR2 FQNNGV. The length of the CDR3 is 14 residues. This CDR3 is CASSLAIGGAEAFF. The CDR3 DNA follows: TGTGCCAGCAGCTTAGCTATTGGCGGGGCTGAAGCTTTCTTT.

This clone was detected a few times. This chain connects TRBV12-5 to TRBJ1-2, with unresolved D. The CDR3 contains 14 residues. Trimming stripped 5 bases from V and 6 bases from J, with 16 bases between. Germline CDR1 is LGHNT and CDR2 is FRNRAP. CDR3: CASGPHENRDGYTF. The CDR3 DNA reads TGTGCTAGTGGTCCCCACGAAAACCGAGATGGCTACACCTTC.

The chain employs TRBV5-1 and TRBJ2-3; 7 nucleotides align to TRBD2. Germline CDR1 and CDR2: SGHRS and YFSETQ. Losses at the gene ends were 2 bases for V and 4 bases for J; bases not matched to a gene: 7. The CDR3 sequence is 15 residues long. In nucleotides, the CDR3 is TGCGCCAGCAGCTTTTTAGTGGGAGGGTCAGATACGCAGTATTTT. It yields the protein CASSFLVGGSDTQYF.

The chain links TRBV6-6 to TRBJ1-3, with TRBD1 matching 7 bases. Germline CDR1 is MNHNY and CDR2 is SVGAGI (reference sequence). This CDR3 region has 14 residues. V shed 9 bases, J shed 1 base, and the junction held 6 bases outside the gene matches. This CDR3 reads CASQGGLSGNTIYF. CDR3 in DNA: TGTGCCAGTCAAGGGGGCCTTTCTGGAAACACCATATATTTT.

This clone was seen a handful of times. The V call is TRBV6-5, the J call TRBJ1-2, with D possibly being TRBD1 (5 bases). V gave up 5 bases and J gave up 7 bases, with 11 bases separating them. The germline V gene has CDR1 MNHEY and CDR2 SVGAGI. This CDR3 has 12 residues. The DNA for the CDR3 is TGTGCCAGCAGTCCTCCGGGGGGTGGCTACACCTTC. It encodes CASSPPGGGYTF.

For this clone: Other nucleotide sequences in the sample specify the same CDR3. This chain uses TRBV5-1 with TRBJ1-1; D not resolved. The germline CDR1 and CDR2 sequences are SGHRS and YFSETQ. The CDR3 length is 12 residues. V dropped 2 bases and J dropped 3 bases, with 5 bases sitting between them. In nucleotides, the CDR3 is TGCGCCAGCAGCTTCCGGGACACTGAAGCTTTCTTT. It codes for CASSFRDTEAFF.

This chain links TRBV5-1 with TRBJ1-6; 7 bases match TRBD1. V gave up 0 bases and J gave up 13 bases; unmatched junction bases: 4. Germline V gene data show CDR1 as SGHRS and CDR2 as YFSETQ. There are 13 residues in the CDR3. The CDR3: CASSLEGAQPLHF. The DNA of the CDR3 is TGCGCCAGCAGCTTGGAGGGGGCGCAGCCCCTCCACTTT.

The chain employs TRBV27 and TRBJ1-2; 7 positions agree with TRBD1. The CDR3 is made up of 13 amino acids. The germline V gene encodes CDR1 MNHEY and CDR2 SMNVEV (reference sequence). V lost 1 base and J lost 8; bases outside the gene matches: 4. CDR3 protein: CASSLYRGRGYTF. DNA of the CDR3: TGTGCCAGCAGTTTATATAGGGGGCGAGGCTACACCTTC.

This clone was seen only a few times. V usage is TRBV6-5 and J usage is TRBJ2-3; D is undetermined. This CDR3 is built from 15 residues. Per germline, CDR1 MNHEY and CDR2 SVGAGI. V shed 0 bases and J shed 6 bases, with 13 bases lying between them. The CDR3 region has the DNA TGTGCCAGCAGTTACTCGGAGACTCGTGCGGATACGCAGTATTTT. Protein product: CASSYSETRADTQYF.

The rearrangement joins TRBV5-1 to TRBJ2-7, with 11 bases identical to TRBD1. Germline-derived CDR1 and CDR2 are SGHRS and YFSETQ. Losses at the gene ends were 0 bases for V and 3 bases for J; bases not matched to a gene: 2. This CDR3 spans 15 amino acids. This CDR3 reads CASSLAGTGGYEQYF. CDR3 coding DNA: TGCGCCAGCAGCTTGGCTGGGACAGGGGGCTACGAGCAGTACTTC.

The chain has TRBV18 and TRBJ2-1, with a tentative D call TRBD2 (5 bases). The CDR3 contains 14 residues. The V gene's germline CDR1 is KGHSH and CDR2 LQKENI. Trimming shortened V by 0 bases and J by 8 bases, and 11 bases separated the two germline ends. Here the CDR3 DNA reads TGTGCCAGCTCACCACCGGGAGAGGGTTATGAGCAGTTCTTC. Translating it yields CASSPPGEGYEQFF.

Only one count was recorded for this clone. The chain recombines TRBV10-3 with TRBJ2-3, with 7 bases lining up with TRBD2. V lost 3 bases to trimming and J lost 4 bases; unmatched junction nucleotides: 7. This CDR3 comprises 15 residues. Germline-derived CDR1 and CDR2 are ENHRY and SYGVKD. This CDR3 reads CAISDRTRRPDTQYF. CDR3 bases: TGTGCCATCAGTGACAGGACTAGGAGGCCAGATACGCAGTATTTT.

V is TRBV27 and J is TRBJ2-1, with 16 bases identical to TRBD2. The CDR3 extends over 17 amino acids. Germline V gene sequence: CDR1 MNHEY, CDR2 SMNVEV (reference sequence). V lost 5 bases, J lost 10 bases, and 11 bases stayed unmatched. CDR3 in amino acids: CASSPLGLAGGPVEQFF. The CDR3 coding sequence is TGTGCCAGCAGTCCACTGGGACTAGCGGGAGGGCCTGTAGAGCAGTTCTTC.

This clone was picked up one time. V gene TRBV4-3 combines with J gene TRBJ2-7; D remains unclear. The germline V gene has CDR1 LGHNA and CDR2 YSLEER. With 0 bases removed from V and 6 bases from J, the gap between germline ends came to 18 bases. The CDR3 totals 16 residues. This chain's CDR3 is CASSQDPAASLSEQYF. CDR3 nucleotide sequence: TGCGCCAGCAGCCAAGATCCCGCTGCCTCACTAAGCGAGCAGTACTTC.